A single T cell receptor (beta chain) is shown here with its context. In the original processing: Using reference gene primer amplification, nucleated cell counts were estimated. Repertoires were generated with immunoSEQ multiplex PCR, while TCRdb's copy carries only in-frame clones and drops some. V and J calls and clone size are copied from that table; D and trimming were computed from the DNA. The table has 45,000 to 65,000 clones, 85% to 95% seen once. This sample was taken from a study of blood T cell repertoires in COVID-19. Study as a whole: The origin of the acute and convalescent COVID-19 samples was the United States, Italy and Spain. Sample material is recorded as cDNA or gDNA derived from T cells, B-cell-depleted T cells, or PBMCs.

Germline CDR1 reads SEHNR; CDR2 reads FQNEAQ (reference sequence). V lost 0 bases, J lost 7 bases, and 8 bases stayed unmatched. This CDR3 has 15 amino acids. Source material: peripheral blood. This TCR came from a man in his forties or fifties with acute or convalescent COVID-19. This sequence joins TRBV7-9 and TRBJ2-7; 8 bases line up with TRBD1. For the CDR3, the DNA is TGTGCCAGCAGCTTAGCTCTCCAGGGGGCTCGGGAGCAGTACTTC. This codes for CASSLALQGAREQYF.